The 29 T cell receptor beta chains below come from one sample, sequenced in a study of graft-versus-host responses after intestinal transplantation. No antigen has been identified for these receptors. This table comes from immunoSEQ multiplex PCR, and its TCRdb copy is limited to in-frame clones, with some not included. The sample records some 120,000 clones, more than 80% being singletons. The material sequenced was unstimulated CD4+ T cells sorted from spleen or lymph node cells, taken before intestinal transplant. These TCRs come from a human donor who received an intestinal transplant.

The rearrangement uses TRBV7-9 and TRBJ2-1; D perhaps matches TRBD2 (7 bases). The CDR3 sequence is 15 residues long. Germline V gene sequence: CDR1 SEHNR, CDR2 FQNEAQ (reference sequence). The V end lost 3 bases, the J end lost 5 bases, and 14 bases lay between the germline ends. CDR3 DNA: TGTGCCAGCAGCTTCTTGGCGGGGGCCCACAATGAGCAGTTCTTC. It is translated as CASSFLAGAHNEQFF.

The chain couples TRBV4-2 to TRBJ1-2; D gene unclear. This CDR3 comprises 16 residues. CDR1 is LGHNA, CDR2 YNFKEQ, per germline. V was pared by 0 bases and J by 7 bases, with 18 bases between. The CDR3 nucleotides read TGTGCCAGCAGCCAAGATTATAGCAGGCCCTCCTTTGGCTACACCTTC. Its translation is CASSQDYSRPSFGYTF.

The J gene is TRBJ1-2, the V gene TRBV7-3, with 7 bases fitting TRBD1. Germline V gene data show CDR1 as SGHTA and CDR2 as FQGTGA. This CDR3 contains 19 residues. V trimming: 4 bases; J trimming: 0 bases; junction bases outside the gene matches: 17. CDR3 bases: TGTGCCAGCAGCTCGGATGGGCGTACAGGGGCCTTAGCTAACTATGGCTACACCTTC. This sequence encodes CASSSDGRTGALANYGYTF.

The chain recombines TRBV5-1 with TRBJ1-4; D gene uncertain. CDR3 length equals 13 residues. Germline-derived CDR1 and CDR2 are SGHRS and YFSETQ. Trimming stripped 0 bases from V and 12 bases from J, with 12 bases between. The CDR3, as DNA: TGCGCCAGCAGCTTGGTTCGCGGTGTTGAACTGTTTTTT. It encodes CASSLVRGVELFF. The variable domain in full, completed from reference TRBV5-1 and TRBJ1-4, reads KAGVTQTPRYLIKTRGQQVTLSCSPISGHRSVSWYQQTPGQGLQFLFEYFSETQRNKGNFPGRFSGRQFSNSRSEMNVSTLELGDSALYLCASSLVRGVELFFGSGTQLSVL.

The chain is built from TRBV6-1 and TRBJ1-2; no definite D call. The CDR3 has 14 amino acids. Germline V gene sequence: CDR1 MNHNS, CDR2 SASEGT. The ends were cut back, 7 bases at V and 2 bases at J, with 14 bases in the middle. The CDR3 DNA reads as TGTGCCAGCACACCCCGACGGACGAACTATGGCTACACCTTC. Translating it yields CASTPRRTNYGYTF.

V and J are TRBV7-9 and TRBJ1-5, with D perhaps TRBD1 (5 bases). Per the germline V gene, CDR1 is SEHNR and CDR2 is FQNEAQ (reference sequence). Trimming took 3 bases from V and 3 from J, leaving 12 bases between them. The CDR3 spans 15 residues. CDR3 protein: CASSFEGQFNQPQHF. The CDR3 nucleotides read TGTGCCAGCAGCTTCGAGGGGCAGTTCAATCAGCCCCAGCATTTT.

The V gene is TRBV30, the J gene TRBJ2-2; 9 positions match TRBD2. The trim removed 1 base at V and 4 bases at J, leaving 10 bases unmatched. The CDR3 length is 17 residues. Looked up from germline, CDR1 is GTSNPN and CDR2 is SVGIG (reference sequence). In DNA, the CDR3 is TGTGCCTGGAGTGGGTCCAGGACTAGCGCTTTCACCGGGGAGCTGTTTTTT. This gives the protein CAWSGSRTSAFTGELFF.

This rearrangement joins TRBV7-2 to TRBJ2-7; D call uncertain. Trimming shortened V by 4 bases and J by 7 bases, and 8 bases separated the two germline ends. Germline CDR1 reads SGHTA; CDR2 reads FQGNSA. CDR3 length: 11 amino acids. CDR3 bases: TGTGCCAGCAGCTCCCCCCCAGAGCAGTACTTC. Amino acid sequence: CASSSPPEQYF.

V is TRBV11-3 and J is TRBJ2-4, with D uncertain. The V end was cut by 2 bases, the J end by 7 bases, with 9 bases between. The CDR3 is 13 amino acids. Germline-derived CDR1 and CDR2 are SGHNT and YENEEA. The CDR3 bases are TGTGCCAGCAGCTTACAACGACTCAACATTCAGTACTTC. Its translation is CASSLQRLNIQYF.

The CDR3 sequence: CASSLARDRLAKNIQYF. For the CDR3, the DNA is TGTGCCAGCAGCTTAGCCAGGGACAGGCTTGCCAAAAACATTCAGTACTTC. This rearrangement joins TRBV11-2 to TRBJ2-4; 8 positions agree with TRBD1. This CDR3 is built from 17 residues. Germline V gene lookup returns CDR1 SGHAT and CDR2 FQNNGV. V dropped 1 base and J dropped 1; count of bases not matched to a gene: 6. The entire variable domain, with the rest obtained from reference TRBV11-2 and TRBJ2-4, is as follows: EAGVAQSPRYKIIEKRQSVAFWCNPISGHATLYWYQQILGQGPKLLIQFQNNGVVDDSQLPKDRFSAERLKGVDSTLKIQPAKLEDSAVYLCASSLARDRLAKNIQYFGAGTRLSVL.

The chain employs TRBV5-4 and TRBJ1-3, with TRBD1 matching 8 bases. From germline, CDR1 is SGHNT and CDR2 YYREEE (reference sequence). This CDR3 spans 13 amino acids. The trim removed 3 bases at V and 8 bases at J, leaving 4 bases unmatched. CDR3 region: CASSWGQEDTIYF. CDR3 nucleotide sequence: TGTGCCAGCAGCTGGGGACAGGAAGACACCATATATTTT.

The chain links TRBV27 to TRBJ1-6; 10 bases are shared with TRBD1. The ends lost 3 bases at V and 6 bases at J; junction bases unmatched: 2. The germline V gene has CDR1 MNHEY and CDR2 SMNVEV (reference sequence). The CDR3 consists of 15 residues. CDR3 residues: CASSFGTGANSPLHF. Written as DNA, the CDR3 is TGTGCCAGCAGTTTCGGGACAGGGGCTAATTCACCCCTCCACTTT.

About this clone itself: The sample contains more than one DNA sequence encoding this CDR3. The chain is built from TRBV29-1 and TRBJ1-2; D gene unclear. The germline CDR1 and CDR2 sequences are SQVTM and ANQGSEA. CDR3 length: 8 amino acids. V lost 7 bases and J 7 bases, leaving 4 bases between the germline ends. The DNA for the CDR3 is TGCAGCGCCGGTGGCTACACCTTC. Translation gives CSAGGYTF.

This rearrangement joins TRBV5-1 to TRBJ1-1; 7 positions agree with TRBD1. CDR1 and CDR2 (germline): SGHRS, YFSETQ. The CDR3 is 16 amino acids. The J segment lost 0 bases and the V segment lost 4 bases, leaving 9 bases of the junction unmatched. The CDR3 nucleotides are TGCGCCAGCAGCCAGGGGGGGCAGAGCTTGAACACTGAAGCTTTCTTT. It codes for CASSQGGQSLNTEAFF.

This rearrangement joins TRBV5-1 to TRBJ1-6; 8 bases align to TRBD1. CDR1 is SGHRS, CDR2 YFSETQ, per germline. The V gene end was trimmed by 3 bases and the J gene end by 3 bases; junction bases not matched to a gene: 14. CDR3 length: 19 residues. The CDR3 sequence: CASSSHTADRAIYNSPLHF. As DNA, the CDR3 is TGCGCCAGCAGCTCCCATACCGCGGACAGGGCAATCTATAATTCACCCCTCCACTTT.

The rearrangement links TRBV6-5 to TRBJ2-7; D is unclear. Germline V CDR1 and CDR2: MNHEY, SVGAGI. There are 15 residues in the CDR3. V was cut by 0 bases and J by 0 bases, with 9 bases left in between. CDR3 sequence reads: CASSYSSAHSYEQYF. The CDR3 DNA reads as TGTGCCAGCAGTTACTCGAGTGCCCACTCCTACGAGCAGTACTTC.

The V and J genes are TRBV30 and TRBJ2-7, with D maybe TRBD1 (6 bases). The CDR3 spans 14 residues. CDR1 GTSNPN and CDR2 SVGIG come from the germline V gene (reference sequence). Trimming pared 3 bases from V and 1 base from J, leaving 13 bases between. The CDR3 DNA follows: TGTGCCTGGAGACCGGGACAACAGTCCTACGAGCAGTACTTC. Translating it yields CAWRPGQQSYEQYF. The full variable domain, completed using reference TRBV30 and TRBJ2-7, is SQTIHQWPATLVQPVGSPLSLECTVEGTSNPNLYWYRQAAGRGLQLLFYSVGIGQISSEVPQNLSASRPQDRQFILSSKKLLLSDSGFYLCAWRPGQQSYEQYFGPGTRLTVT.

This chain uses TRBV30 with TRBJ1-1, with a tentative D call TRBD1 (6 bases). This CDR3 has 14 residues. The V gene's germline CDR1 is GTSNPN and CDR2 SVGIG (reference sequence). The V end was cut by 4 bases, the J end by 1 base, with 13 bases between. CDR3 loop: CAWTTGQPNTEAFF. The CDR3 DNA is TGTGCCTGGACCACAGGACAGCCGAACACTGAAGCTTTCTTT.

This rearrangement joins TRBV2 to TRBJ1-1; no clear D. V was shortened by 6 bases and J by 2 bases, with 10 bases between the two germline ends. Germline V lookup: CDR1 SNHLY, CDR2 FYNNEI. The CDR3 extends over 13 amino acids. Here the CDR3 DNA reads TGTGCCAGCAGAGAGGACCCTAACACTGAAGCTTTCTTT. This codes for CASREDPNTEAFF.

The chain carries TRBV5-1 and TRBJ2-7, with 13 nucleotides matching TRBD2. The germline CDR1 and CDR2 sequences are SGHRS and YFSETQ. The CDR3 covers 17 residues. Trimming removed 0 bases from V and 0 bases from J; junction bases left unmatched: 3. DNA of the CDR3: TGCGCCAGCAGCTTGGGACTAGCGGGGGGTCCCTCCTACGAGCAGTACTTC. This encodes CASSLGLAGGPSYEQYF.

V and J are TRBV19 and TRBJ2-1, with TRBD1 matching 9 bases. There are 14 residues in the CDR3. The germline CDR1 and CDR2 sequences are LNHDA and SQIVND (reference sequence). The trim removed 4 bases at V and 14 bases at J, leaving 12 bases unmatched. In DNA form, the CDR3 reads TGTGCCAGTAGTACCCCCGGGACAGGGTTTGGAAAGTTCTTC. Its protein is CASSTPGTGFGKFF.

CDR3 DNA sequence: TGTGCCAGCTCACCACCGGGCGGAGCGGCCCTCTATGGGGAGTCCCAAGAGACCCAGTACTTC. This gives the protein CASSPPGGAALYGESQETQYF. The rearrangement links TRBV18 to TRBJ2-5, with D possibly matching TRBD2 (5 bases). Germline loops: CDR1 KGHSH, CDR2 LQKENI. This CDR3 has 21 residues. With 0 bases removed from V and 1 base from J, the gap between germline ends came to 27 bases.

The CDR3 bases are TGCGCCAGCAGCCAAACCGCTAGCGGGGGGGCTTACACCGGGGAGCTGTTTTTT. The encoded protein is CASSQTASGGAYTGELFF. The chain combines TRBV4-1 with TRBJ2-2, with 12 bases identical to TRBD2. Looked up from germline, CDR1 is MGHRA and CDR2 is YSYEKL. The CDR3 is 18 residues long. Trimming at V came to 2 bases and at J to 3 bases, leaving 7 bases not matched to a gene.

The chain's CDR3 is CASSYHWGDSAYEQYF. CDR3 sequence (DNA): TGTGCCAGCAGTTATCATTGGGGGGACTCCGCCTACGAGCAGTACTTC. The chain uses TRBV9 and TRBJ2-7; weak D call: TRBD2 (6 bases). Germline CDR1 SGDLS, CDR2 YYNGEE. Trimming stripped 5 bases from V and 2 bases from J, with 20 bases between. CDR3 length: 16 amino acids.

V and J are TRBV7-8 and TRBJ1-1; D not certain. The CDR3 is 13 amino acids. V lost 1 base, J lost 11 bases, and 14 bases lay in between. CDR1 and CDR2 (germline): SGHVS, FQNEAQ. The DNA for the CDR3 is TGTGCCAGCAGCTTAGACCTCTCGAGGAGGGCTTTCTTT. Protein sequence: CASSLDLSRRAFF. The whole variable domain, remainder taken from reference TRBV7-8 and TRBJ1-1, is GAGVSQSPRYKVAKRGQDVALRCDPISGHVSLFWYQQALGQGPEFLTYFQNEAQLDKSGLPSDRFFAERPEGSVSTLKIQRTQQEDSAVYLCASSLDLSRRAFFGQGTRLTVV.

The chain employs TRBV9 and TRBJ1-2; D may be TRBD1 (6 bases). The V end lost 3 bases, the J end lost 7 bases, and 22 bases lay between the germline ends. The length of the CDR3 is 16 residues. Germline-derived CDR1 and CDR2 are SGDLS and YYNGEE. This chain's CDR3 is CASSARLTGNSGGYTF. CDR3 nucleotides: TGTGCCAGCAGCGCTCGCCTAACAGGGAATAGTGGTGGCTACACCTTC.

The J gene is TRBJ2-1, the V gene TRBV7-3, with 15 bases lining up with TRBD2. This CDR3 has 14 residues. CDR1 SGHTA and CDR2 FQGTGA come from the germline V gene. Unmatched junction bases numbered 9, after V lost 5 bases and J lost 16 bases. In DNA form, the CDR3 reads TGTGCCAGCAGCCCTGGACTAGCGGGGGGGCAGTATTTCTTC. Translated, it gives CASSPGLAGGQYFF.

V gene TRBV18 combines with J gene TRBJ2-1; the match to TRBD2 covers 7 bases. The length of the CDR3 is 14 residues. The J segment lost 10 bases and the V segment lost 0 bases, leaving 6 bases of the junction unmatched. Germline CDR1 reads KGHSH; CDR2 reads LQKENI. The CDR3: CASSPPGGSGEQFF. CDR3 sequence (DNA): TGTGCCAGCTCACCACCGGGAGGGTCAGGGGAGCAGTTCTTC.

V usage is TRBV7-3 and J usage is TRBJ2-1; TRBD2 agrees at 12 bases. Per germline, CDR1 SGHTA and CDR2 FQGTGA. The trim removed 4 bases at V and 10 bases at J, leaving 8 bases unmatched. The length of the CDR3 is 15 residues. CDR3 DNA: TGTGCCAGCAGCTCCCGGACTAGCGGGGCAGGGGAGCAGTTCTTC. Translation: CASSSRTSGAGEQFF.